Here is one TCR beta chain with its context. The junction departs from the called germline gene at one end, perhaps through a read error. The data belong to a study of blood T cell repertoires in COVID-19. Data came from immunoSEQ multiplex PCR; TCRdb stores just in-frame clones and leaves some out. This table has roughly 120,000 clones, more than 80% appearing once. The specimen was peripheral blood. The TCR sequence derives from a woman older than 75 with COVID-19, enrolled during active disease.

This chain's CDR3 is CASSLWKGYEQYF. The CDR3 nucleotides read TGTGCTAGCAGCTTATGGAAGGGGTACGAGCAGTACTTC. The chain joins TRBV7-7 to TRBJ2-7, with D possibly matching TRBD1 (5 bases). The germline CDR1 and CDR2 sequences are SSHAT and FNYEAQ (reference sequence). This CDR3 is 13 amino acids long. The full variable domain, in which reference TRBV7-7 and TRBJ2-7 provide the parts outside the CDR3, is GAGVSQSPRYKVTKRGQDVTLRCDPISSHATLYWYQQALGQGPEFLTYFNYEAQPDKSGLPSDRFSAERPEGSISTLTIQRTEQRDSAMYRCASSLWKGYEQYFGPGTRLTVT.